These 2 T cell receptor beta chains share one sample of origin, sequenced in a study of T-cell memory formation after mild COVID-19. Each CDR3 protein gets one entry after TCRdb re-called the 5' RACE reads with MiXCR. This table holds around 310,000 distinct CDR3 sequences, roughly an eighth found once. Sequenced material: PBMCs or a T cell subset sorted from them (not recorded which). The receptors stem from a young man who had mild COVID-19 (a few samples of this study predate the infection). Cell type and time point are not known.

This clonotype was seen a few times. The chain joins TRBV11-2 to TRBJ2-1; D remains unclear. The length of the CDR3 is 11 residues. Trimming removed 1 base from V and 12 bases from J, with 7 bases in between. CDR1 is SGHAT and CDR2 is FQNNGV in the germline V gene. CDR3 nucleotide sequence: TGTGCCAGCAGCTTAGGTTCCTCGCAGTTCTTC. It yields the protein CASSLGSSQFF.

This clonotype was seen many times. The chain joins TRBV6-2 or TRBV6-3 to TRBJ2-2; no clear D. V shed 7 bases and J shed 1 base, with 7 bases lying between them. Germline values: CDR1 MNHEY, CDR2 SVGEGT. This CDR3 is built from 13 residues. The CDR3, as DNA: TGTGCCAGCAAGGGATGGAACACCGGGGAGCTGTTTTTT. Translation gives CASKGWNTGELFF.